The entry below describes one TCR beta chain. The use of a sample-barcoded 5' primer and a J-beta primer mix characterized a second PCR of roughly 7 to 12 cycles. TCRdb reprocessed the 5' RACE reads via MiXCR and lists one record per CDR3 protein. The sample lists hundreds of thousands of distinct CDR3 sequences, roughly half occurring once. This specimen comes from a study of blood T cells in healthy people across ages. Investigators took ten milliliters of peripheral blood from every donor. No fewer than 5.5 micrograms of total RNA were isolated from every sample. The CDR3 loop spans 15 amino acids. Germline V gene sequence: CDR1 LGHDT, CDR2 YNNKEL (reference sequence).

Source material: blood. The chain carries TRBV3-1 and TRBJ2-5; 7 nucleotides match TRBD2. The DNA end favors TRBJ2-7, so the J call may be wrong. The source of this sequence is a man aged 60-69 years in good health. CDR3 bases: TGTGCCAGCAGCCAGGTCGGACGGGGGGACTACGAGCAGTACTTC. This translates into CASSQVGRGDYEQYF.